This is a list of T cell receptor beta chains from one sample in a study of blood T cells in healthy people across ages. TCRdb called the 5' RACE reads again in MiXCR, with one record for every CDR3 protein. The sample holds more than 800,000 distinct CDR3 sequences; roughly 26% are singletons and the top ten take roughly 17%. Sequences were obtained from blood. The receptors here all came from an elderly woman in good health. Each CDR3 is given with its conserved first and last residue. D genes are given only for firm matches. Where a row states a size, it is once, few, many or the class of an expanded clone; other rows omit it.

CDR3: CSARVSGGGTSTDTQYF
DNA: TGCAGTGCTAGAGTTAGCGGGGGGGGAACTAGCACAGATACGCAGTATTTT
D: TRBD2
V: TRBV20-1
size: .
J: TRBJ2-3

CDR3: CAWGERGRGAQETQYF
DNA: TGTGCCTGGGGTGAACGGGGGCGGGGGGCGCAAGAGACCCAGTACTTC
D: TRBD2
V: TRBV30
size: .
J: TRBJ2-5

CDR3: CASSSTLLGNIQYF
DNA: TGTGCCAGCAGCTCTACGCTGCTCGGAAACATTCAGTACTTC
D: .
V: TRBV7-2
size: many
J: TRBJ2-4

CDR3: CASQDSTPTDTQYF
DNA: TGCGCCAGCCAGGACAGTACCCCCACAGATACGCAGTATTTT
D: .
V: TRBV5-1
size: .
J: TRBJ2-3

CDR3: CASNEGALGTQYF
DNA: TGTGCCAGCAATGAAGGCGCCCTTGGTACGCAGTATTTT
D: .
V: TRBV2
size: .
J: TRBJ2-3

CDR3: CASTLAGGRNEQYF
DNA: TGTGCCAGCACACTAGCGGGGGGCAGGAACGAGCAGTACTTC
D: TRBD2
V: TRBV12-3/TRBV12-4
size: many
J: TRBJ2-7

CDR3: CASSLRGTTNYGYTF
DNA: TGTGCCAGCAGCTTACGGGGGACCACTAACTATGGCTACACCTTC
D: .
V: TRBV7-2
size: many
J: TRBJ1-2

CDR3: CASSPQTGVLTNYGYTF
DNA: TGTGCCAGCAGCCCCCAGACAGGGGTCCTCACTAACTATGGCTACACCTTC
D: TRBD1
V: TRBV16
size: .
J: TRBJ1-2

CDR3: CKVGNEQFF
DNA: TGCAAGGTTGGGAATGAGCAGTTCTTC
D: .
V: TRBV20-1
size: many
J: TRBJ2-1

CDR3: CASSFIGGATDTQYF
DNA: TGCGCCAGCAGCTTTATTGGGGGCGCGACAGATACGCAGTATTTT
D: .
V: TRBV5-1
size: many
J: TRBJ2-3

CDR3: CSARYGPQDTQYF
DNA: TGCAGTGCTAGGTACGGCCCCCAAGATACGCAGTATTTT
D: .
V: TRBV20-1
size: .
J: TRBJ2-3

CDR3: CSVTASYEQYF
DNA: TGCAGTGTAACTGCCTCCTACGAGCAGTACTTC
D: .
V: TRBV20-1
size: many
J: TRBJ2-7

CDR3: CATSRGGTGISYEQYF
DNA: TGTGCCACCAGCAGAGGGGGGACAGGGATTTCCTACGAGCAGTACTTC
D: TRBD1
V: TRBV15
size: .
J: TRBJ2-7

CDR3: CASSIRQFTDTQYF
DNA: TGTGCCAGCAGCATCAGACAGTTCACAGATACGCAGTATTTT
D: .
V: TRBV9
size: many
J: TRBJ2-3

CDR3: CASRKTPGQGNNEQFF
DNA: TGTGCCAGCAGAAAGACACCGGGACAGGGGAACAATGAGCAGTTCTTC
D: TRBD1
V: TRBV2
size: .
J: TRBJ2-1

CDR3: CASSATSGTRLGTQYF
DNA: TGTGCCAGCAGCGCGACTAGCGGGACCCGCTTGGGTACGCAGTATTTT
D: TRBD2
V: TRBV7-8
size: many
J: TRBJ2-3

CDR3: CASSQGMGARYGYTF
DNA: TGCGCCAGCAGCCAAGGTATGGGGGCCAGGTATGGCTACACCTTC
D: .
V: TRBV4-3
size: .
J: TRBJ1-2

CDR3: CASSVGEAGGQNTQYF
DNA: TGTGCCAGCAGCGTAGGGGAAGCGGGGGGGCAAAATACGCAGTATTTT
D: TRBD2
V: TRBV9
size: few
J: TRBJ2-3

CDR3: CASSVTSGGTSTDTQYF
DNA: TGCGCCAGCAGCGTCACTAGCGGGGGAACTAGCACAGATACGCAGTATTTT
D: TRBD2
V: TRBV5-1
size: many
J: TRBJ2-3

CDR3: CASSSGANQPQHF
DNA: TGTGCCAGCAGCTCCGGAGCCAATCAGCCCCAGCATTTT
D: .
V: TRBV7-2
size: .
J: TRBJ1-5

CDR3: CASSLGQGAWNEQFF
DNA: TGTGCCAGCAGCCTCGGACAGGGGGCTTGGAATGAGCAGTTCTTC
D: TRBD1
V: TRBV11-2
size: many
J: TRBJ2-1

CDR3: CASSPRGGGEKLFF
DNA: TGTGCCAGCAGCCCACGGGGTGGGGGTGAAAAACTGTTTTTT
D: .
V: TRBV11-2
size: .
J: TRBJ1-4

CDR3: CSALLAGGETQYF
DNA: TGCAGCGCCTTACTAGCGGGGGGAGAGACCCAGTACTTC
D: TRBD2
V: TRBV29-1
size: many
J: TRBJ2-5

CDR3: CASSAGIGEKLFF
DNA: TGTGCCAGCAGTGCAGGGATCGGGGAAAAACTGTTTTTT
D: .
V: TRBV12-3/TRBV12-4
size: .
J: TRBJ1-4

CDR3: CASRTSGGAAYNEQFF
DNA: TGTGCCAGTAGGACTAGCGGGGGGGCCGCCTACAATGAGCAGTTCTTC
D: TRBD2
V: TRBV6-2/TRBV6-3
size: many
J: TRBJ2-1

CDR3: CASRPARRDGYTF
DNA: TGTGCCAGCAGACCGGCCCGTAGGGATGGCTACACCTTC
D: .
V: TRBV12-3/TRBV12-4
size: many
J: TRBJ1-2

CDR3: CSVRQGFYEKLFF
DNA: TGCAGCGTTCGACAGGGATTTTATGAAAAACTGTTTTTT
D: TRBD1
V: TRBV29-1
size: many
J: TRBJ1-4